One and the same sample provided the 6 T cell receptor beta chains below, sequenced in a study of regulatory T cells in long-lasting Graves disease (dated by TCRdb to the early 2020s). Libraries came from multiplex PCR. Sequencing instrument: Illumina HiSeq 4000. CDR3 regions were amplified by Arm-PCR with iRepertoire HTBI primers to construct TCR beta libraries. TCRdb took the public reads, trimmed them with fastp at Q25, ran MiXCR for clone calling and kept in-frame beta chains. Each record represents a unique CDR3 protein, reported with the most common genes and DNA among its rows. Here the sample has 200,000 to 250,000 distinct CDR3 sequences; 20% occur a single time. The top ten hold about 15% of the sample. The time point label for this specimen denotes: newly diagnosed GD, antithyroid drugs for less than 3 months. For both TCR sequencing and RNA sequencing, RNA was extracted from PBMCs using TRIzol.

The specimen comprised peripheral blood mononuclear cells (PBMCs), sampled at new diagnosis, from a patient treated with antithyroid drugs. The receptors derive from a female donor with Graves disease.

The table lists this clonotype with many counts. One end of the junction does not line up with germline, which may come from a read error. The chain carries TRBV7-9 and TRBJ1-2, with D hard to call. The CDR3 is 11 residues long. Germline CDR1 SEHNR, CDR2 FQNEAQ (reference sequence). CDR3 sequence: CASSFGRNLQF. The CDR3 region has the DNA TGTGCCAGCAGCTTCGGTAGAAACCTTCAATTC.

A few counts support this clonotype. A read error is possible here, since a much larger clone lies one base away. The chain carries TRBV7-2 and TRBJ2-1, with unresolved D. The J call is doubtful: the DNA matches TRBJ2-4 better. This CDR3 has 12 amino acids. Germline V gene data show CDR1 as SGHTA and CDR2 as FQGNSA. The CDR3 sequence: CASSLGGKVQYF. The CDR3, as DNA: TGTGCCAGCAGCTTGGGCGGCAAGGTTCAGTACTTC.

The chain couples TRBV2 to TRBJ2-3; D unresolved. V lost 3 bases and J lost 8, with 15 bases in between. Germline V gene lookup returns CDR1 SNHLY and CDR2 FYNNEI. This CDR3 has 14 amino acids. CDR3 nucleotides: TGTGCCAGCAGTGATTTTGGGGTGGCAGGTACGCAGTATTTT. Protein: CASSDFGVAGTQYF.

This clonotype came up many times. The junction departs from germline at one end; a sequencing error may be responsible. The chain joins TRBV2 to TRBJ2-3, with D hard to call. The germline CDR1 and CDR2 sequences are SNHLY and FYNNEI. There are 14 residues in the CDR3. CDR3: CASSEAARARLFVF. CDR3 bases: TGTGCCAGCAGTGAAGCGGCCCGGGCCCGTCTGTTTGTTTTT.

This clonotype was counted at least ten times. This chain uses TRBV20-1 with TRBJ1-1; 7 positions agree with TRBD1. CDR1 and CDR2 from the germline V gene are DFQATT and SNEGSKA (reference sequence). This CDR3 region has 14 residues. The junction had 7 bases not matched to a gene; V was cut back by 0 bases and J by 6 bases. This CDR3 reads CSARDEGGPAEAFF. The CDR3 region has the DNA TGCAGTGCTAGAGATGAAGGGGGCCCAGCTGAAGCTTTCTTT.

This clonotype was seen a few times. A read error is the likely source, as a far larger clone sits one nucleotide away. The genes are TRBV7-2 and TRBJ2-3; D not certain. Between the trimmed V and J ends, which lost 1 base and 6 bases, there was a span of 8 bases. The germline gives CDR1 SGHTA, CDR2 FQGNSA. The CDR3 has 13 residues. The CDR3 reads CASSLDSIDTQYF. The DNA for the CDR3 is TGTGCCAGCAGCTTAGATAGTATTGATACGCAGTATTTT.